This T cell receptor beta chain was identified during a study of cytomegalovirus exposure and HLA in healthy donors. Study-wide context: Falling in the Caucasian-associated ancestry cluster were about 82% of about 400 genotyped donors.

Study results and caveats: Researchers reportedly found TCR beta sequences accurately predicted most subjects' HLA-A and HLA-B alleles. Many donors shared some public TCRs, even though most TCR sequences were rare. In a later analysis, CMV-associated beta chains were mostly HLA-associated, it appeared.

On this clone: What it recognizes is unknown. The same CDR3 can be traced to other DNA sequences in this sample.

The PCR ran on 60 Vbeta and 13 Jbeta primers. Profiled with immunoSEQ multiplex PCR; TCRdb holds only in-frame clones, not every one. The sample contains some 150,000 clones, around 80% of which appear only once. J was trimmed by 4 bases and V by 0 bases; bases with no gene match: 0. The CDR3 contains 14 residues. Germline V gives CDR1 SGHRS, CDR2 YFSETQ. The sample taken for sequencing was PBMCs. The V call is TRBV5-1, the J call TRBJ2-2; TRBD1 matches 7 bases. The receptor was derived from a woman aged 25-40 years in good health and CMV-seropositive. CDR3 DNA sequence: TGCGCCAGCAGCTTGGACAGGGGCACCGGGGAGCTGTTTTTT. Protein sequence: CASSLDRGTGELFF.